The 25 T cell receptor beta chains in this list originate from one sample, sequenced in a study of blood T cell repertoires in COVID-19 (TCRdb year 2020). Library preparation used the immunoSEQ multiplex PCR assay. TCRdb obtained this table from immuneACCESS and retained in-frame rearrangements with V and J assigned. These tables miss some clones; where compared with another copy, unresolved V genes account for less than half of the shortfall, and the remainder is unexplained. The sample data list fewer than 250,000 clones, and roughly 88% of these were observed just once. The ten top clones hold approximately 5% of the sample. The sample comprised peripheral blood. The receptors come from a woman over 75 with COVID-19, enrolled during active disease.

The gene calls are TRBV6-2 or TRBV6-3 and TRBJ2-7; no definite D call. V was clipped by 5 bases and J by 11 bases, with 13 bases between them. CDR3 size: 11 residues. In germline, CDR1 is MNHEY, CDR2 SVGEGT. The CDR3 sequence: CASSTPDQEYF. As DNA, the CDR3 is TGTGCCAGCAGTACCCCCGATCAGGAGTACTTC.

This clone has more than one count but fewer than ten. This chain links TRBV2 with TRBJ1-2; the D gene is possibly TRBD1 (6 bases). The ends were cut back, 3 bases at V and 2 bases at J, with 13 bases in the middle. The CDR3 has 15 residues. The germline V gene encodes CDR1 SNHLY and CDR2 FYNNEI. This chain's CDR3 is CASSDGGRGNYGYTF. The CDR3 bases are TGTGCCAGCAGTGATGGAGGCAGGGGCAACTATGGCTACACCTTC.

The V and J genes are TRBV2 and TRBJ1-5; D is perhaps TRBD1 (5 bases). Germline CDR1 reads SNHLY; CDR2 reads FYNNEI. This CDR3 has 15 residues. V dropped 3 bases and J dropped 10 bases, with 19 bases sitting between them. CDR3: CASSDPRVGPQPQHF. The CDR3 nucleotides read TGTGCCAGCAGTGACCCCAGGGTAGGGCCCCAACCCCAGCATTTT.

This clone appeared once. DNA for the CDR3: TGTGCCAGCAGCTTATCAGGGGGGCCATGGAACATTCAGTACTTC. It yields the protein CASSLSGGPWNIQYF. The gene calls are TRBV7-2 and TRBJ2-4, with D possibly TRBD1 on 7 matching bases. V was trimmed by 2 bases and J by 7 bases, leaving 15 bases between them. The CDR3 is made up of 15 amino acids. The germline V gene encodes CDR1 SGHTA and CDR2 FQGNSA.

The chain joins TRBV6-6 to TRBJ1-6; D not certain. Germline V gene data show CDR1 as MNHNY and CDR2 as SVGAGI (reference sequence). The CDR3 runs to 13 residues. Deletions cut 2 bases from V and 8 bases from J, with 7 bases between. The CDR3 nucleotides read TGTGCCAGCAGTTACGTCGGGGATTCACCCCTCCACTTT. The encoded protein is CASSYVGDSPLHF.

V usage is TRBV5-6 and J usage is TRBJ1-6; D is ambiguous. This CDR3 contains 18 residues. Trimming cost V 4 bases and J 0 bases, with 17 bases left between them. CDR1 and CDR2 (germline): SGHDT, YYEEEE. The CDR3 loop is CASSPLKVSSSYNSPLHF. CDR3 bases: TGTGCCAGCAGCCCGCTTAAAGTATCGAGCTCCTATAATTCACCCCTCCACTTT.

As DNA, the CDR3 is TGTGCCAGCAGCCCGTACAGGGGCCGCGTGGGAGAGACCCAGTACTTC. It codes for CASSPYRGRVGETQYF. The rearrangement joins TRBV12-1 to TRBJ2-5; TRBD1 reflects the table's D call only, with no check against the DNA. TRBV12-1 is classified as a pseudogene. This CDR3 has 16 amino acids.

CDR3 coding DNA: TGTGCCAGCTCAGAGCTAGCGGTTCCCGATACGCAGTATTTT. The encoded protein is CASSELAVPDTQYF. This rearrangement joins TRBV18 to TRBJ2-3; 7 positions match TRBD2. Looked up from germline, CDR1 is KGHSH and CDR2 is LQKENI. V lost 5 bases to trimming and J lost 6 bases; unmatched junction nucleotides: 8. The CDR3 covers 14 residues.

This chain connects TRBV7-2 to TRBJ1-5; perhaps TRBD1 as D (5 bases). Germline CDR1 and CDR2: SGHTA and FQGNSA. The CDR3 spans 14 residues. Between the trimmed V and J ends, which lost 5 bases and 1 base, there was a span of 9 bases. The CDR3 protein is CASSAQGSNQPQHF. DNA for the CDR3: TGTGCCAGCAGCGCTCAGGGAAGCAATCAGCCCCAGCATTTT.

This rearrangement joins TRBV5-1 to TRBJ2-2, with TRBD2 matching over 11 bases. This CDR3 has 17 residues. The V gene end was trimmed by 6 bases and the J gene end by 1 base; junction bases not matched to a gene: 8. Germline values: CDR1 SGHRS, CDR2 YFSETQ. In DNA form, the CDR3 reads TGCGCCAGCACACCTCTAGCGGGGGGCAGGAACACCGGGGAGCTGTTTTTT. Translating gives CASTPLAGGRNTGELFF.

The chain combines TRBV5-1 with TRBJ1-1, with a possible D match to TRBD1 (5 bases). V gave up 2 bases and J gave up 4 bases, with 12 bases separating them. This CDR3 is 14 amino acids long. Germline CDR1 and CDR2: SGHRS and YFSETQ. This chain's CDR3 is CASSLVGARTEAFF. The CDR3, as DNA: TGCGCCAGCAGCTTAGTAGGGGCCCGCACTGAAGCTTTCTTT.

The V gene is TRBV5-1, the J gene TRBJ1-6, with D possibly matching TRBD1 (5 bases). Per germline, CDR1 SGHRS and CDR2 YFSETQ. The CDR3 has 15 amino acids. The ends were cut back, 2 bases at V and 9 bases at J, with 15 bases in the middle. This chain's CDR3 is CASSFEGRLGSPLHF. The CDR3 nucleotides are TGCGCCAGCAGCTTTGAGGGGAGGCTTGGTTCACCCCTCCACTTT.

V and J are TRBV6-6 and TRBJ2-3, with 10 bases matching TRBD2. V trimming: 2 bases; J trimming: 3 bases; junction bases outside the gene matches: 5. Germline CDR1 MNHNY, CDR2 SVGAGI (reference sequence). The CDR3 spans 16 residues. CDR3 nucleotide sequence: TGTGCCAGCAGTTACGCACTAGCGGGGATAACAGATACGCAGTATTTT. Protein: CASSYALAGITDTQYF.

The CDR3 sequence: CASSYESPAGGSPLHF. CDR3 sequence (DNA): TGTGCCAGCAGTTACGAATCCCCCGCCGGGGGTTCACCCCTCCACTTT. The V gene is TRBV6-5, the J gene TRBJ1-6, with D possibly matching TRBD1 (5 bases). The CDR3 is 16 amino acids. V lost 2 bases and J lost 9, with 17 bases in between. Germline loops: CDR1 MNHEY, CDR2 SVGAGI.

This chain uses TRBV5-1 with TRBJ1-4; TRBD1 matches 7 bases. Germline CDR1 SGHRS, CDR2 YFSETQ. The length of the CDR3 is 16 residues. J lost 5 bases, V lost 2 bases, and 9 bases had no gene match. This CDR3 reads CASSFGQASSNEKLFF. In nucleotides, the CDR3 is TGCGCCAGCAGCTTCGGACAGGCCTCCTCGAATGAAAAACTGTTTTTT.

DNA of the CDR3: TGTGCCAGCAGCTGGTGGGAGATGAACACTGAAGCTTTCTTT. It codes for CASSWWEMNTEAFF. The chain recombines TRBV5-6 with TRBJ1-1; D unclear. Germline CDR1 and CDR2: SGHDT and YYEEEE. The CDR3 spans 14 residues. V shed 3 bases and J shed 0 bases, with 9 bases lying between them.

This chain uses TRBV30 with TRBJ2-5, with TRBD1 matching over 10 bases. V dropped 5 bases and J dropped 5; count of bases not matched to a gene: 11. The CDR3 runs to 15 residues. Per germline, CDR1 GTSNPN and CDR2 SVGIG (reference sequence). In DNA form, the CDR3 reads TGTGCCTGGCACAACCGGGACAGGGGAGGGGAGACCCAGTACTTC. This translates into CAWHNRDRGGETQYF.

The chain recombines TRBV30 with TRBJ1-4, with 9 bases that match TRBD1. The CDR3 spans 14 residues. CDR1 and CDR2 (germline): GTSNPN, SVGIG (reference sequence). V trimming: 8 bases; J trimming: 6 bases; junction bases outside the gene matches: 10. DNA for the CDR3: TGTGCCGCCCTCCCCGGGACAGGGTATGAAAAACTGTTTTTT. Its translation: CAALPGTGYEKLFF.

This clone was detected once. The chain couples TRBV28 to TRBJ2-7; D is unclear. The CDR3 runs to 13 residues. Looked up from germline, CDR1 is MDHEN and CDR2 is SYDVKM. Trimming removed 4 bases at V and 1 base at J, with 8 bases between. CDR3 sequence reads: CASSSVVSYEQYF. CDR3 bases: TGTGCCAGCAGTTCCGTAGTATCCTACGAGCAGTACTTC.

This sequence joins TRBV18 and TRBJ2-1; D unclear. This CDR3 has 16 amino acids. The V end lost 7 bases, the J end lost 4 bases, and 20 bases lay between the germline ends. Germline assignment: CDR1 KGHSH and CDR2 LQKENI. CDR3 nucleotides: TGTGCCAGCTTCCCCGATGGGTCAACTATTTACAATGAGCAGTTCTTC. Its protein is CASFPDGSTIYNEQFF.

In this sample, this clone turned up once. CDR3 bases: TGTGCCAGCACCATAGGGGGGACAGGGGATCAGCCCCAGCATTTT. It yields the protein CASTIGGTGDQPQHF. The V call is TRBV28, the J call TRBJ1-5, with 10 bases that match TRBD1. Germline CDR1 reads MDHEN; CDR2 reads SYDVKM. V trimming: 7 bases; J trimming: 5 bases; junction bases outside the gene matches: 8. The CDR3 runs 15 residues.

This rearrangement joins TRBV28 to TRBJ2-3; 10 nucleotides line up with TRBD2. With V trimmed by 1 base and J by 1 base, 8 bases remained unmatched. Per germline, CDR1 MDHEN and CDR2 SYDVKM. The CDR3 contains 18 residues. This CDR3 reads CASSLLSGGASGTDTQYF. The CDR3 nucleotides read TGTGCCAGCAGTTTATTGAGCGGGGGGGCCTCTGGCACAGATACGCAGTATTTT.

The chain uses TRBV10-3 and TRBJ1-5; the D is unclear. V was trimmed by 6 bases and J by 5 bases, leaving 8 bases between them. This CDR3 is built from 12 residues. Germline values: CDR1 ENHRY, CDR2 SYGVKD. For the CDR3, the DNA is TGTGCCATCAGCCCCGGGGATCAGCCCCAGCATTTT. Translation gives CAISPGDQPQHF.

V gene TRBV18 combines with J gene TRBJ1-5, with TRBD1 matching over 9 bases. In germline, CDR1 is KGHSH, CDR2 LQKENI. The CDR3 length is 17 residues. Trimming removed 4 bases from V and 3 bases from J; junction bases left unmatched: 10. This CDR3 reads CASSLLPGQGTNQPQHF. Here the CDR3 DNA reads TGTGCCAGCTCACTCCTACCGGGACAGGGCACCAATCAGCCCCAGCATTTT. Filled out from reference TRBV18 and TRBJ1-5, the complete variable domain reads NAGVMQNPRHLVRRRGQEARLRCSPMKGHSHVYWYRQLPEEGLKFMVYLQKENIIDESGMPKERFSAEFPKEGPSILRIQQVVRGDSAAYFCASSLLPGQGTNQPQHFGDGTRLSIL.

The chain uses TRBV19 and TRBJ2-1, with no clear D. The CDR3 totals 13 residues. Germline V gene sequence: CDR1 LNHDA, CDR2 SQIVND (reference sequence). Trimming pared 4 bases from V and 7 bases from J, leaving 11 bases between. In DNA form, the CDR3 reads TGTGCCAGTAGTAGGAGCCTAGAGAATGAGCAGTTCTTC. Translating it yields CASSRSLENEQFF.